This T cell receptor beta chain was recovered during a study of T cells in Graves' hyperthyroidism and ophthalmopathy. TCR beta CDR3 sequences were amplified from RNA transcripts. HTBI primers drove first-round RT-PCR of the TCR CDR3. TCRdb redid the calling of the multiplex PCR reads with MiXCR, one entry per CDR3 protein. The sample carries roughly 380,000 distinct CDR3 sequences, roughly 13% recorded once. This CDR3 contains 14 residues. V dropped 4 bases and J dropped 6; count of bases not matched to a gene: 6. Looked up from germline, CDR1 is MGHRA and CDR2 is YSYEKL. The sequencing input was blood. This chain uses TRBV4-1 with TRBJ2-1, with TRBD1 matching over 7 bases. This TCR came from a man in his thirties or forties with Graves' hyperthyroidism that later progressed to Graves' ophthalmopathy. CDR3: CASSPRDSFNEQFF. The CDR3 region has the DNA TGCGCCAGCAGCCCCCGGGACAGCTTCAATGAGCAGTTCTTC.